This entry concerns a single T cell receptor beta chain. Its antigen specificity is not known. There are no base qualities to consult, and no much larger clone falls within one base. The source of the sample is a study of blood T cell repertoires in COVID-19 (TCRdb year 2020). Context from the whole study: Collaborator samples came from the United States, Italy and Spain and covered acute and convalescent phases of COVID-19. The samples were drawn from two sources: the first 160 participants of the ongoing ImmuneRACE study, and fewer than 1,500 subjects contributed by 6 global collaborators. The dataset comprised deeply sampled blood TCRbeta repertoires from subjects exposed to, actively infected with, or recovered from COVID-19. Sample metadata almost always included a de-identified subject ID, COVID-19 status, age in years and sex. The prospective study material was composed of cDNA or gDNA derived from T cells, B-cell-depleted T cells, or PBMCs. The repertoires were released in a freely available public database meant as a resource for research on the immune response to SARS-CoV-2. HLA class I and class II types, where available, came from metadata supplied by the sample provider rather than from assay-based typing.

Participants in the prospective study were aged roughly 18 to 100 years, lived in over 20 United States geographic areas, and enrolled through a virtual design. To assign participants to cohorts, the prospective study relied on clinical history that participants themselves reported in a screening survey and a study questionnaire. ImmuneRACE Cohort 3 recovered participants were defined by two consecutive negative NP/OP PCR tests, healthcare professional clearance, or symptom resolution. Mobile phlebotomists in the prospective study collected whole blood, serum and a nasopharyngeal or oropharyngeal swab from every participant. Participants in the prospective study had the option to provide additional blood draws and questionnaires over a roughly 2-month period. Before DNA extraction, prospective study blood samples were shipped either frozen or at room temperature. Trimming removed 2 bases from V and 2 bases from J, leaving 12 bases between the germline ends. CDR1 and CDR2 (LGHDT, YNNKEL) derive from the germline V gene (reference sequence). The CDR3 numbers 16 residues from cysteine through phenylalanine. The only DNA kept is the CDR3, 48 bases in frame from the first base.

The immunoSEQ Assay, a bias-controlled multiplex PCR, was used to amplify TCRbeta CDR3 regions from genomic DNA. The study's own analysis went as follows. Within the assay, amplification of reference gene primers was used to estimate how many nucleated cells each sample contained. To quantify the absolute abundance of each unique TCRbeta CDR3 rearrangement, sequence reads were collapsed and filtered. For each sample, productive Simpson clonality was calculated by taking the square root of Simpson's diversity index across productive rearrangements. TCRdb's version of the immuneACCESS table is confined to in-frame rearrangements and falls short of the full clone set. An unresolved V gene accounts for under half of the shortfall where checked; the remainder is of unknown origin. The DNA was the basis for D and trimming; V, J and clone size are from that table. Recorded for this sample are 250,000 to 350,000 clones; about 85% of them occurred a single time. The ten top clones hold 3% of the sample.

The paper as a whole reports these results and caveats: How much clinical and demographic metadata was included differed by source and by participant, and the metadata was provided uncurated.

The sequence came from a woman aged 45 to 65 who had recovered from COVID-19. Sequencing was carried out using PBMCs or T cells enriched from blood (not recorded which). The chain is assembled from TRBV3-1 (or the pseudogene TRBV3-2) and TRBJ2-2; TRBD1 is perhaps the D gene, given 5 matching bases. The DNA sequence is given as TGTGCCAGCAGCCAAAACTCAGGGTTCAACACCGGGGAGCTGTTTTTT. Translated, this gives CASSQNSGFNTGELFF.